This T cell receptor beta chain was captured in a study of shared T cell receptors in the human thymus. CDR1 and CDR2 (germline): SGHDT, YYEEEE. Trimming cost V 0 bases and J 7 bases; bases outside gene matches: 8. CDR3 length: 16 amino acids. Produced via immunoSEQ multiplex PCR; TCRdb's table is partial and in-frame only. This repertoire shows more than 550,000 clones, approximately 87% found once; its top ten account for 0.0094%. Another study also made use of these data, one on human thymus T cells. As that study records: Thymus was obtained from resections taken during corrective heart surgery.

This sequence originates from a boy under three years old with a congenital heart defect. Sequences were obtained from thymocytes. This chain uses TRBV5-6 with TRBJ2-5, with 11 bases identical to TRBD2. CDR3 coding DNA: TGTGCCAGCAGCTTGGCCACTAGCGGGAGTCTCGGGACCCAGTACTTC. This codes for CASSLATSGSLGTQYF.